This TCR beta chain was sequenced in a study of cytomegalovirus exposure and HLA in healthy donors (dated by TCRdb to between 2016 and 2019). General notes on the study: According to an earlier analysis of 550 to 750 of the donors, some 180 million T cells yielded approximately 120 million unique TCR beta sequences and approximately 300 Gb of sequence data. Roughly 320 gigabases of sequencing data and around 88 million unique TCR sequences made up an early release that covered approximately 650 HLA-typed donors. Among the roughly 400 genotyped donors, approximately 82% belonged to the genetic ancestry cluster associated with self-reported Caucasian donors. The aim of the study was to test whether cataloging public T cell receptors could identify signatures of past pathogen exposure. The study profiled the T cell repertoires of 500 to 800 subjects by immunosequencing and related them to cytomegalovirus serostatus. Besides the first cohort of 666 subjects, a separate validation cohort made up of about 120 different subjects was used. To predict cytomegalovirus infection status, the study brought together high-throughput TCR immunosequencing, statistical association of individual TCRs with disease status, and machine learning. A later analysis re-examined previously published TCR beta repertoires from 610 or so donors and added high-resolution HLA genotyping to investigate patterns of TCR occurrence. In the later analysis, no new phenotypic data were used to find candidate immune exposures; instead, reliance was placed on TCR beta sequences and their occurrence across donors. An earlier analysis of roughly 600 of the donors used high-throughput TCR beta sequencing to judge whether each TCR beta V gene segment behaved as functional or pseudogenic. Donor age, sex, ethnicity and CMV serostatus were compiled together with the repertoire data. In a later genetic analysis, genome-wide SNP genotypes for about three fifths of the roughly 670 donors were used, and that subset was treated as a discovery cohort. All discovery cohort repertoires had been generated on a single sequencing platform. HLA typing covered class I and class II loci at four-digit resolution. The number of donors typed differed by locus, with about 629-640 for A, B, C, DRB1 and DQB1, 522 for DQA1, about 610 for DPA1, and over 400 for DPB1. Several DR-DQ haplotypes were treated as single units for association and clustering because of strong linkage in the cohort. Across approximately 400 genotyped donors of the cohort, an average of roughly 250,000 unique TCR beta nucleotide sequences per donor were sequenced, and roughly 20% of those sequences were non-productive. What the work shows at the level of the full study, not this receptor alone: When HLA alleles, especially DR and DQ, strongly co-occurred, attributing TCR associations to individual alleles was difficult. Because HLA typing was missing for some donors at each locus, association tests included only the typed subset. A later analysis associated 15,000 to 20,000 TCR beta sequences with specific HLA alleles at a false discovery rate of 0.05. In a later analysis, HLA-associated TCR beta chains were found to be more clonally expanded and to have lower generation probabilities than equally common non-associated chains. According to a later analysis, parvovirus B19, influenza, CMV and Epstein-Barr virus appeared linked to several top co-occurrence clusters. In a later genetic analysis, fewer N-insertions in productive TCRs were reported among donors in an Asian-associated ancestry cluster than the roughly 700-donor mean. The classifier was reported to diagnose cytomegalovirus status with high specificity and sensitivity in both the original cohort and the validation cohort. The authors suggested that the approach could potentially be extended to other disease states and immunological phenotypes. Linkage disequilibrium might explain the correlated functional status among segregating V segments, but an unknown experimental factor could not be excluded. The cohort was sequenced for TCR beta chains only, and without alpha or paired-chain data the features that could be detected were limited. CMV serostatus was the only immune exposure information available for the cohort. Most TCR sequences were seen in very few donors, while some public TCRs were found in many individuals. In a later genetic analysis, a missense DCLRE1C variant was associated with V-gene and J-gene trimming of TCR beta chains, and the association was replicated in an independent cohort. Presence/absence analyses assumed roughly uniform sequencing depth across donors, an assumption that may not hold. A later analysis found that most CMV-associated TCR beta chains appeared HLA-restricted, with HLA associations seemingly driven largely by CMV exposure. Because the 87-base-pair reads could not distinguish some IMGT-functional V segments, including TRBV6-2 and TRBV6-3, those segments were excluded. Broadly in line with IMGT annotations, most TCR beta V segments showed up in productive rearrangements about 90% or about 30% of the time in an earlier analysis of under 700 of the donors. In a later analysis, the rate of TCR association differed among HLA loci, with DRB1 alleles having the most associated TCRs and HLA-C alleles having the fewest. A further reported finding was that TCR beta sequences accurately predicted the HLA-A and HLA-B alleles for most subjects in the first cohort. Approximately 16 rarely observed V segments, including chromosome 9 orphons, were excluded from the earlier analysis of a few hundred of the donors because counts were too low. The study gave a list of 150 to 200 TCR beta chains associated with cytomegalovirus. A few of the identified cytomegalovirus-associated TCR beta chains were confirmed in vitro to be specific for cytomegalovirus antigens. A cluster of highly shared sequence variants was judged likely to represent a technical artifact of the sequencing pipeline.

Taken from the germline V gene (reference sequence), the CDR1 and CDR2 loops are SEHNR and FQNEAQ. The junction carries 6 bases between V and J, which are trimmed by 1 base and 5 bases respectively. The CDR3 runs 13 residues from the cysteine to the phenylalanine. Just CDR3 DNA is preserved here, 39 bases in frame from base 1. The cohort comprised around 690 healthy bone marrow donors. All cohort members were sampled while nominally healthy, although unrecorded immune exposures were likely present. The donor was CMV seronegative and belonged to the group of roughly 330 seronegative cohort members. Every donor gave a peripheral blood sample, and the peripheral blood mononuclear cells from that sample were used for TCR beta sequencing. Genomic DNA extraction from the blood cell samples was performed with the Qiagen DNeasy Blood Extraction Kit. Libraries were built with the immunoSEQ multiplex PCR assay. For the multiplex PCR, a mixture combining 60 forward primers for TCR Vbeta segments and 13 reverse primers for TCR Jbeta segments was used. A multiplex PCR assay on genomic DNA amplified the CDR3 region of rearranged TCR beta genes. The Illumina HiSeq System was used to sequence the amplified TCR beta libraries as 87-base-pair reads. The authors processed their data as follows. A later analysis tallied approximately 87 million unique TCR beta chains across the 666 repertoires, and some 10 million of those chains were shared by two or more donors. To remove PCR and sequencing errors, raw reads were error-corrected and collapsed into unique sequences using a nearest-neighbor algorithm that merged closely related sequences. Alignment of CDR3 sequences to IMGT reference sequences was used to assign V, D and J gene segments. Each retained sequence needed at least a six-nucleotide match to both a V gene segment and a J gene segment. A rearrangement was called productive if the CDR3 had no stop codons and remained in frame with V and J, and every other rearrangement was called non-productive. Following IMGT convention, CDR3 was defined as the stretch from the second conserved V-encoded cysteine to the conserved J-encoded phenylalanine. In an earlier analysis of more than 550 of the donors, sequences lacking an unambiguous match to a single V gene segment were excluded. In an earlier analysis of approximately 590 of the donors, V segments were called functional above 56.7% productive rearrangements and were called segregating when the between-donor standard deviation exceeded 5%. A statistical classification framework was built to diagnose cytomegalovirus status from the catalog of TCR beta chain sequences. In a later analysis, V and J genes were assigned by comparing TCR nucleotide sequences against IMGT/GENE-DB human TR gene sequences. Using the TCRdist pipeline, a later analysis assigned CDR3 sequences along with most-parsimonious VDJ recombination scenarios. In a later analysis, each TCR beta chain was defined by its CDR3 amino acid sequence together with its V-gene family, and reads lacking a unique V-gene family were excluded. In a later analysis, approximately 590 highly shared, low-generation-probability nucleotide sequences were removed to address suspected cross-contamination and a sequencing artifact. For each public chain, a later analysis derived a clonal expansion index from normalized ranks of inferred template counts within each repertoire. A later analysis computed generation probabilities with a VDJ recombination model fitted to out-of-frame rearrangements, and checked the results against IGoR. A later analysis scored TCR-TCR, TCR-HLA and TCR-CMV co-occurrence with hypergeometric tests, applying a repertoire-size bias correction to TCR pairs. In a later analysis, false discovery rates were estimated by permuting HLA or CMV assignments 20 times. In a later analysis, co-occurring TCRs were grouped using DBSCAN, with TCRdist sequence similarity added in when clustering inside HLA-allele-positive subsets. Repertoires with fewer than 30,000 or more than 120,000 public chains were left out of co-occurrence clustering, as were several repertoires with anomalous nucleotide sharing. TCRdb mirrors the immuneACCESS table, restricted to in-frame sequences. Some clones are absent from its copies; in checked studies, under half trace to an unresolved V gene, and the reason for the others is unknown. The V and J calls and clone size come from that table; D and trimming were worked out from the DNA. The sample table shows about 52,000 clones, and 65% to 85% are seen once. The top ten clones comprise roughly 3% of the sample.

A word on this clone: Its target antigen remains unknown. The sample holds no much larger clone one base away, and base qualities are not on file.

The TCR comes from a man in his late teens or twenties in good health and CMV-seronegative. The specimen sequenced was PBMCs. The sequence joins TRBV7-9 to TRBJ1-5, with the D gene uncertain. Read as DNA, the sequence is TGTGCCAGCAGCTTAGACATTTATCAGCCCCAGCATTTT. It is translated as CASSLDIYQPQHF. With all but the CDR3 taken from the reference TRBV7-9 and TRBJ1-5 genes, the full variable domain is: DTGVSQNPRHKITKRGQNVTFRCDPISEHNRLYWYRQTLGQGPEFLTYFQNEAQLEKSRLLSDRFSAERPKGSFSTLEIQRTEQGDSAMYLCASSLDIYQPQHFGDGTRLSIL.